Following are 23 T cell receptor beta chains from one sample sequenced in a study of T-cell memory formation after mild COVID-19 (dated by TCRdb to 2020 to 2022). Receptor libraries were prepared by 5' RACE. Data came from an Illumina NovaSeq 6000. TCRdb passed the public sequencing reads through fastp at Q25 and MiXCR, retaining productive beta sequences. A single entry per CDR3 protein holds the most common genes and DNA from its merged rows. This sample lists 450,000 or so distinct CDR3 sequences; roughly 20% were detected once. 7.5% to 9.5% of the sample goes to the ten largest clones. Sequencing was done on a sample of PBMCs or a T cell subset sorted from them (not recorded which). All receptors derive from an adult woman who had mild COVID-19 (a few samples of this study predate the infection). The sample titles of this study are shuffled in the database, so cell type and time point are left out; the donor was told from shared clones.

CDR3 sequence (DNA): TGTGCCAGCAGTTACAGCTTAGGGCCACAGTACTTC. Residues: CASSYSLGPQYF. The V call is TRBV6-5, the J call TRBJ2-5; D gene unclear. This CDR3 has 12 residues. The V gene lost 2 bases and the J gene lost 11 bases, with 12 bases spanning the gap. Looked up from germline, CDR1 is MNHEY and CDR2 is SVGAGI.

The CDR3 reads CSARASGGGSYEQYF. The CDR3 nucleotides read TGCAGTGCTAGAGCTAGCGGGGGCGGCTCCTACGAGCAGTACTTC. The chain has TRBV20-1 and TRBJ2-7, with 10 bases lining up with TRBD2. Germline loops: CDR1 DFQATT, CDR2 SNEGSKA (reference sequence). V trimming: 1 base; J trimming: 0 bases; junction bases outside the gene matches: 3. The CDR3 extends over 15 amino acids.

This clonotype was observed many times. This chain links TRBV5-8 with TRBJ1-1; D remains ambiguous. The CDR3 runs 16 residues. Germline CDR1 is SGHTS and CDR2 is YDEGEE. V shed 2 bases and J shed 1 base, with 15 bases lying between them. As DNA, the CDR3 is TGTGCCAGCAGCTTTAGATCAGGACGAGGGAACACTGAAGCTTTCTTT. It is translated as CASSFRSGRGNTEAFF.

This clonotype was observed a handful of times. V is TRBV29-1 and J is TRBJ2-2; D is undetermined. The V and J ends lost 4 bases and 2 bases respectively, with 8 bases between them. The CDR3 is 13 residues long. Per the germline V gene, CDR1 is SQVTM and CDR2 is ANQGSEA. In nucleotides, the CDR3 is TGCAGCGTTGTGCTGGGTAACACCGGGGAGCTGTTTTTT. The encoded protein is CSVVLGNTGELFF.

This CDR3 is CASSHRLGQGPNPEQYF. The CDR3 DNA follows: TGTGCCAGCAGCCATAGACTTGGACAGGGACCTAACCCCGAGCAGTACTTC. The V and J genes are TRBV14 and TRBJ2-7; 8 bases fit TRBD1. Germline assignment: CDR1 SGHDN and CDR2 FVKESK. The CDR3 has 17 amino acids. The V segment lost 3 bases and the J segment 6 bases; nucleotides outside the gene matches: 16.

The chain recombines TRBV30 with TRBJ1-1; no firm D call. Germline V gives CDR1 GTSNPN, CDR2 SVGIG (reference sequence). With 1 base removed from V and 3 bases from J, the gap between germline ends came to 6 bases. This CDR3 contains 12 residues. The chain's CDR3 is CAWSEGYTEAFF. CDR3 DNA: TGTGCCTGGAGTGAGGGTTACACTGAAGCTTTCTTT.

The chain joins TRBV12-3 or TRBV12-4 to TRBJ2-1; TRBD2 matches 7 bases. There are 18 residues in the CDR3. V lost 4 bases, J lost 5 bases, and 17 bases stayed unmatched. CDR3 residues: CASSSTSHISRANNEQFF. CDR3 DNA: TGTGCCAGCAGTTCGACTAGCCATATCTCCAGGGCGAACAATGAGCAGTTCTTC.

This clonotype came up a few times. The chain couples TRBV29-1 to TRBJ1-4; 8 bases are shared with TRBD1. Germline V CDR1 and CDR2: SQVTM, ANQGSEA. V was pared by 4 bases and J by 2 bases, with 0 bases of the junction left unmatched. This CDR3 has 13 amino acids. CDR3 protein: CSVGTGTNEKLFF. For the CDR3, the DNA is TGCAGCGTTGGGACAGGGACTAATGAAAAACTGTTTTTT.

The chain links TRBV27 to TRBJ2-7; tentatively, D is TRBD1 (5 bases). The V and J ends lost 3 bases and 2 bases respectively, with 14 bases between them. The CDR3 runs 15 residues. Germline CDR1 and CDR2: MNHEY and SMNVEV (reference sequence). The CDR3 nucleotides read TGTGCCAGCAGTTTTAGAAGGGGCCAAACCTACGAGCAGTACTTC. Protein product: CASSFRRGQTYEQYF.

In its sample, this clonotype was seen many times. V is TRBV29-1 and J is TRBJ2-3, with TRBD2 matching over 8 bases. The germline gives CDR1 SQVTM, CDR2 ANQGSEA. Trimming removed 7 bases from V and 6 bases from J; junction bases left unmatched: 15. The CDR3 has 15 amino acids. CDR3 nucleotides: TGCAGCGCTTTCGCCGGGGTGGGACTAGTGGATACGCAGTATTTT. Residues: CSAFAGVGLVDTQYF.

V and J are TRBV14 and TRBJ2-1; possibly TRBD2 for D (7 bases). V gave up 0 bases and J gave up 6 bases, with 18 bases separating them. In germline, CDR1 is SGHDN, CDR2 FVKESK. The CDR3 consists of 17 residues. The CDR3 spells CASSQEGGRGGGNEQFF. For the CDR3, the DNA is TGTGCCAGCAGCCAAGAAGGCGGGCGGGGAGGGGGCAATGAGCAGTTCTTC.

This chain links TRBV6-5 with TRBJ1-1; D remains unclear. The V and J ends lost 6 bases and 11 bases respectively, with 19 bases between them. CDR3 size: 13 residues. Germline V gene lookup returns CDR1 MNHEY and CDR2 SVGAGI. The CDR3 protein is CASRTGPRSGAFF. The CDR3 DNA reads TGTGCCAGCAGGACCGGGCCGAGAAGTGGCGCTTTCTTT.

This clonotype was counted only a few times. This chain uses TRBV13 with TRBJ2-7, with D unclear. Germline CDR1 and CDR2: PRHDT and FYEKMQ (reference sequence). The V gene lost 0 bases and the J gene lost 2 bases, with 11 bases spanning the gap. CDR3 length: 15 amino acids. This chain's CDR3 is CASSLGAPRAYEQYF. The CDR3 DNA reads TGTGCCAGCAGCTTAGGGGCCCCTCGGGCCTACGAGCAGTACTTC.

This clonotype was seen more than once but under ten times. V gene TRBV7-2 combines with J gene TRBJ1-2; D ambiguous. The CDR3 loop spans 12 amino acids. Germline lookup yields CDR1 SGHTA and CDR2 FQGNSA. Trimming stripped 1 base from V and 4 bases from J, with 4 bases between. In DNA, the CDR3 is TGTGCCAGCAGCTTAGATGTCTATGGCTACACCTTC. This translates into CASSLDVYGYTF.

This clonotype was counted between two and nine times. This chain links TRBV5-1 with TRBJ1-2; unclear D gene. The CDR3 length is 14 residues. Germline CDR1 and CDR2: SGHRS and YFSETQ. Trimming removed 0 bases from V and 1 base from J, with 7 bases in between. The CDR3 nucleotides read TGCGCCAGCAGCTTGGACGGGGATAACTATGGCTACACCTTC. It codes for CASSLDGDNYGYTF. The full variable domain, its missing parts supplied by reference TRBV5-1 and TRBJ1-2, is KAGVTQTPRYLIKTRGQQVTLSCSPISGHRSVSWYQQTPGQGLQFLFEYFSETQRNKGNFPGRFSGRQFSNSRSEMNVSTLELGDSALYLCASSLDGDNYGYTFGSGTRLTVV.

This clonotype has a handful of counts. V usage is TRBV25-1 and J usage is TRBJ2-5; TRBD1 matches 9 bases. With V trimmed by 8 bases and J by 9 bases, 10 bases remained unmatched. From germline, CDR1 is MGHDK and CDR2 SYGVNS. The CDR3 loop spans 13 amino acids. CDR3 bases: TGTGCCAGCCGACCGGGACAGGGTCCTGCCCAGTACTTC. Translation gives CASRPGQGPAQYF. Supplemented by reference TRBV25-1 and TRBJ2-5, the full variable domain reads EADIYQTPRYLVIGTGKKITLECSQTMGHDKMYWYQQDPGMELHLIHYSYGVNSTEKGDLSSESTVSRIRTEHFPLTLESARPSHTSQYLCASRPGQGPAQYFGPGTRLLVL.

The chain employs TRBV19 and TRBJ2-5; D possibly corresponds to TRBD2 (5 bases). There are 13 residues in the CDR3. CDR1 and CDR2 from the germline V gene are LNHDA and SQIVND (reference sequence). V was shortened by 4 bases and J by 5 bases, with 11 bases between the two germline ends. CDR3 residues: CASSRNQRETQYF. The CDR3 nucleotides are TGTGCCAGTAGTAGGAATCAGCGGGAGACCCAGTACTTC.

V is TRBV20-1 and J is TRBJ2-1; D might be TRBD2 (6 bases). With 6 bases removed from V and 5 bases from J, the gap between germline ends came to 14 bases. CDR1 is DFQATT and CDR2 is SNEGSKA in the germline V gene (reference sequence). CDR3 length equals 13 residues. The CDR3 sequence is CSAQGTGDNEQFF. The CDR3 DNA follows: TGCAGTGCCCAAGGGACTGGCGACAATGAGCAGTTCTTC.

The chain employs TRBV15 and TRBJ2-5; perhaps TRBD1 as D (6 bases). CDR1 is LNHNV, CDR2 YYDKDF, per germline (reference sequence). CDR3 length: 13 amino acids. Trimming took off 9 bases at V and 7 bases at J, with 18 bases between the two ends. The CDR3 DNA follows: TGTGCCACGAGTATCCGGGACACCGGGACCCAGTACTTC. Its translation: CATSIRDTGTQYF.

The CDR3 DNA reads TGTGCCTGGAGGCCGGGGGCAGCTGGAAACACCATATATTTT. It specifies CAWRPGAAGNTIYF. The chain recombines TRBV30 with TRBJ1-3, with D possibly TRBD1 on 6 matching bases. V lost 3 bases and J lost 2, with 11 bases in between. The CDR3 extends over 14 amino acids. Germline-derived CDR1 and CDR2 are GTSNPN and SVGIG (reference sequence).

V gene TRBV12-3 or TRBV12-4 combines with J gene TRBJ2-1; TRBD2 matches 8 bases. With 8 bases clipped from V and 6 bases from J, the junction kept 12 bases outside the gene matches. This CDR3 has 15 residues. CDR3 nucleotide sequence: TGTGCCAGCGCGAATAGCGGGAACATTCTCAATGAGCAGTTCTTC. This gives the protein CASANSGNILNEQFF.

This clonotype was detected only a few times. The genes are TRBV12-2 and TRBJ2-1. TRBV12-2 is marked as a pseudogene. The CDR3 extends over 14 amino acids. This CDR3 is CASRPGATYNEQFF. CDR3 nucleotide sequence: TGTGCAAGTCGCCCTGGCGCTACCTACAATGAGCAGTTCTTC.

The gene calls are TRBV25-1 and TRBJ2-7, with 8 bases identical to TRBD1. Per germline, CDR1 MGHDK and CDR2 SYGVNS. V dropped 3 bases and J dropped 3; count of bases not matched to a gene: 7. This CDR3 is 15 amino acids long. The CDR3 reads CASSELGTGVYEQYF. The CDR3 DNA is TGTGCCAGCAGTGAGCTCGGGACAGGCGTCTACGAGCAGTACTTC.